These 11 T cell receptor beta chains came from one sample sequenced in a study of CD8 T cells in Susac syndrome. Random hexamers served to reverse transcribe about 0.5 to 1 ug RNA. TCRdb passed the immunoSEQ multiplex PCR reads through MiXCR, listing each CDR3 protein once. The sample lists 200,000 or so distinct CDR3 sequences, 95% seen once, with about 0.15% in the top ten. Sequencing was performed on CD8+ T cells from PBMCs. The source is a human donor with Susac syndrome.

The V call is TRBV7-2, the J call TRBJ2-7; 7 nucleotides agree with TRBD2. V lost 5 bases and J lost 7; bases outside the gene matches: 14. Germline V lookup: CDR1 SGHTA, CDR2 FQGNSA. This CDR3 comprises 15 residues. CDR3 protein: CASSLLVQRDGEQYF. CDR3 nucleotides: TGTGCCAGCAGCCTATTGGTCCAGCGGGACGGTGAGCAGTACTTC.

The chain links TRBV5-1 to TRBJ1-1; TRBD1 might be the D (5 bases). Per germline, CDR1 SGHRS and CDR2 YFSETQ. The CDR3 runs 13 residues. V lost 6 bases and J 0 bases, leaving 9 bases between the germline ends. The CDR3 coding sequence is TGCGCCAGCAAGGAGGACATGAACACTGAAGCTTTCTTT. As protein: CASKEDMNTEAFF.

V usage is TRBV29-1 and J usage is TRBJ2-7, with a weak D call TRBD2 (7 bases). The germline V and J ends were trimmed by 8 bases and 5 bases, with 19 bases remaining between them. Germline V gene data show CDR1 as SQVTM and CDR2 as ANQGSEA. CDR3 size: 13 residues. CDR3 nucleotides: TGCAGCAGTGTTGGGGAGGGGGACGACGAGCAGTACTTC. Its protein product is CSSVGEGDDEQYF.

V and J are TRBV5-1 and TRBJ1-2, with 9 bases lining up with TRBD1. Unmatched junction bases numbered 7, after V lost 4 bases and J lost 6 bases. This CDR3 spans 14 amino acids. The germline CDR1 and CDR2 sequences are SGHRS and YFSETQ. CDR3 loop: CASSLGQGRHGYTF. The CDR3 DNA reads TGCGCCAGCAGCCTGGGACAGGGTCGCCATGGCTACACCTTC.

In this sample, this clonotype turned up once. The CDR3 protein is CASSYSNSNQPQHF. In DNA, the CDR3 is TGTGCCAGCAGTTACAGCAATAGCAATCAGCCCCAGCATTTT. The J gene is TRBJ1-5, the V gene TRBV25-1, with D unresolved. The CDR3 spans 14 residues. Per germline, CDR1 MGHDK and CDR2 SYGVNS. The V and J ends lost 5 bases and 0 bases respectively, with 8 bases between them.

This chain connects TRBV11-2 to TRBJ2-7; D may be TRBD2 (5 bases). V was clipped by 1 base and J by 3 bases, with 13 bases between them. The CDR3 consists of 15 residues. Germline-derived CDR1 and CDR2 are SGHAT and FQNNGV. The CDR3 sequence: CASSLVGSVIYEQYF. The CDR3 region has the DNA TGTGCCAGCAGCTTAGTTGGTAGCGTAATCTACGAGCAGTACTTC. Variable domain in full (rest from reference TRBV11-2 and TRBJ2-7): EAGVAQSPRYKIIEKRQSVAFWCNPISGHATLYWYQQILGQGPKLLIQFQNNGVVDDSQLPKDRFSAERLKGVDSTLKIQPAKLEDSAVYLCASSLVGSVIYEQYFGPGTRLTVT.

The chain is built from TRBV30 and TRBJ1-5; D is perhaps TRBD1 (5 bases). This CDR3 is 13 amino acids long. Between the trimmed V and J ends, which lost 2 bases and 6 bases, there was a span of 11 bases. CDR1 and CDR2 (germline): GTSNPN, SVGIG (reference sequence). CDR3 sequence (DNA): TGTGCCTGGAGTCTCCTTGGGGGTCAGCCCCAGCATTTT. Translated, it gives CAWSLLGGQPQHF.

The chain uses TRBV5-1 and TRBJ2-5, with TRBD2 matching over 8 bases. The V gene end was trimmed by 3 bases and the J gene end by 5 bases; junction bases not matched to a gene: 6. The CDR3 has 14 residues. Germline assignment: CDR1 SGHRS and CDR2 YFSETQ. DNA for the CDR3: TGCGCCAGCAGCTCCCGGGGGGGCTCGGAGACCCAGTACTTC. Translating gives CASSSRGGSETQYF.

This chain links TRBV4-1 with TRBJ2-5, with TRBD2 matching over 9 bases. Germline assignment: CDR1 MGHRA and CDR2 YSYEKL. Losses at the gene ends were 1 base for V and 5 bases for J; bases not matched to a gene: 11. The CDR3 runs 17 residues. The CDR3 DNA sequence: TGCGCCAGCAGCCAAGGGGGAGTAGCGGGAGATCGGGAGACCCAGTACTTC. Its translation is CASSQGGVAGDRETQYF.

In its sample, this clonotype was seen a few times. The chain has TRBV7-2 and TRBJ2-7, with 8 bases matching TRBD2. J gave up 3 bases and V 8 bases, and 9 bases lay outside the gene matches. The CDR3 contains 14 residues. CDR1 and CDR2 (germline): SGHTA, FQGNSA. In nucleotides, the CDR3 is TGTGCCAGCTCCTGGGGGAGCGGGAGCTACGAGCAGTACTTC. Amino acid sequence: CASSWGSGSYEQYF.

In regard to this clonotype: At one end, the junction sequence differs from germline, possibly due to a read error. The rearrangement links TRBV30 to TRBJ1-2; TRBD1 matches 7 bases. CDR1 and CDR2 from the germline V gene are GTSNPN and SVGIG (reference sequence). The CDR3 is 10 amino acids. In nucleotides, the CDR3 is TGTGCCTGGAGTGGACCGGGACAGAACTTC. Amino acids: CAWSGPGQNF. The variable domain in full, with the rest retrieved from reference TRBV30 and TRBJ1-2, is SQTIHQWPATLVQPVGSPLSLECTVEGTSNPNLYWYRQAAGRGLQLLFYSVGIGQISSEVPQNLSASRPQDRQFILSSKKLLLSDSGFYLCAWSGPGQNFGSGTRLTVV.